The text below deals with one T cell receptor beta chain. The sample holds a few counts of this clonotype. Its antigen is unknown. It has no much larger one-base neighbor in the sample; base qualities were not kept. CDR1 and CDR2, looked up from the germline V gene (reference sequence), are MNHEY and SMNVEV. Trimming accounts for 5 bases at V and 3 bases at J, while the number of junction bases matched to no gene is 4. The CDR3 sequence holds 15 residues, the cysteine and phenylalanine included. Kept here is only the CDR3 DNA, which spans 45 bases and is read in frame from base 1. The sample is drawn from a study of CD8 T cells in ankylosing spondylitis (dated by TCRdb to the late 2010s). Regarding the complete study: The study set out to find disease-linked TCR variants by profiling T cell receptor beta repertoires in ankylosing spondylitis patients and healthy donors. The whole study cohort included some 100 healthy donors and 20 to 25 ankylosing spondylitis patients. Peripheral blood was sampled, and synovial fluid was additionally collected from ankylosing spondylitis patients. The paper as a whole reports these results and caveats: Blood from ankylosing spondylitis patients appeared to be characterized by a TCR beta motif composed of eight or nine highly homologous amino acid variants. The disease-linked clones were reported to be significantly enriched in matched synovial fluid samples from ankylosing spondylitis patients. A CD8+ phenotype was shown by the disease-linked clones, which were found at relatively low frequencies in peripheral blood. Some motif variants had previously been reported in the synovial fluid and blood of reactive arthritis patients, which suggests shared mechanisms of disease initiation.

For sequencing, an Illumina HiSeq 2500 was employed. TCR beta libraries were prepared by quantitative 5'-RACE with molecular barcodes. The original methods were these. To identify disease-linked TCR variants, a new computational method was used, one built on a probabilistic model of VDJ rearrangement. The public reads were reprocessed in TCRdb via fastp at Q25 and MiXCR, keeping in-frame beta chains. Duplicate CDR3 protein sequences are folded into a single record with the most common DNA and genes. The V and J calls follow TCRdb's processing rather than the paper's. The sample records about 200,000 distinct CDR3 sequences, more than 10% of which are singletons. The ten largest account for 16% of the sample.

This receptor was identified in a male donor with ankylosing spondylitis or in good health (not recorded which). Sequenced: blood, either unsorted or a sorted T cell fraction (not recorded which). The chain uses TRBV27 and TRBJ2-1, with 10 middle bases fitting TRBD1. The CDR3 sequence is CASSIRTGGYNEQFF. The nucleotide sequence reads as follows: TGTGCCAGCAGTATTCGGACAGGGGGCTACAATGAGCAGTTCTTC.